Listed below are T cell receptor beta chains from one sample, sequenced in a study of technical replicates of blood from several donors. TCRdb's table, derived via immunoSEQ multiplex PCR, lists solely in-frame clones and lacks some. The sample carries approximately 79,000 clones, around 96% recorded once. Material: T cells isolated from PBMCs. These receptors were obtained from a human donor in good health. CDR3s include the opening cysteine and the closing phenylalanine or tryptophan. Fields, in order: V gene, J gene, CDR3 protein.

V gene: TRBV4-3; J gene: TRBJ2-3; CDR3 protein: CASSQVLREYTQYF
V gene: TRBV7-9; J gene: TRBJ2-3; CDR3 protein: CASSPPDRGFNTQYF
V gene: TRBV29-1; J gene: TRBJ1-5; CDR3 protein: CSVSQGGSNQPQHF
V gene: TRBV7-2; J gene: TRBJ2-5; CDR3 protein: CASSHNRETQYF
V gene: TRBV7-2; J gene: TRBJ2-3; CDR3 protein: CASSGLAGGATDTQYF
V gene: TRBV9; J gene: TRBJ1-1; CDR3 protein: CASSVDRAGTEAFF
V gene: TRBV4-2; J gene: TRBJ1-2; CDR3 protein: CASSQRGREGGYTF
V gene: TRBV4-1; J gene: TRBJ1-3; CDR3 protein: CASSQDSRGGNTIYF
V gene: TRBV2; J gene: TRBJ2-7; CDR3 protein: CASSGINRTYEQYF
V gene: TRBV9; J gene: TRBJ1-1; CDR3 protein: CASSSSPSLNTEAFF
V gene: TRBV5-1; J gene: TRBJ1-1; CDR3 protein: CASSPGTNTEAFF
V gene: TRBV29-1; J gene: TRBJ2-3; CDR3 protein: CSVPLGLGGGTDTQYF
V gene: TRBV7-8; J gene: TRBJ1-3; CDR3 protein: CASSSGDTIYF
V gene: TRBV5-1; J gene: TRBJ1-1; CDR3 protein: CASSLDREAEGAFF
V gene: TRBV28; J gene: TRBJ1-5; CDR3 protein: CASRGRNQPQHF
V gene: TRBV14; J gene: TRBJ1-2; CDR3 protein: CASSSVGGYYGYTF
V gene: TRBV7-9; J gene: TRBJ2-7; CDR3 protein: CASSDREDYEQYF
V gene: TRBV25-1; J gene: TRBJ2-7; CDR3 protein: CASSFQGFEQYF
V gene: TRBV4-1; J gene: TRBJ2-7; CDR3 protein: CASSLRRVGLAEYEQYF
V gene: TRBV28; J gene: TRBJ2-5; CDR3 protein: CASNEQGQETQYF
V gene: TRBV11-2; J gene: TRBJ1-2; CDR3 protein: CASSLFAQGRNVDYGYTF
V gene: TRBV29-1; J gene: TRBJ1-1; CDR3 protein: CSVPGRADTEAFF
V gene: TRBV10-3; J gene: TRBJ2-7; CDR3 protein: CAISESGLNGRYEQYF
V gene: TRBV29-1; J gene: TRBJ1-3; CDR3 protein: CSVGRAGNTIYF
V gene: TRBV6-5; J gene: TRBJ2-1; CDR3 protein: CASSSPGTSGSPQFF
V gene: TRBV7-3; J gene: TRBJ2-1; CDR3 protein: CASSLTPVAGADYNEQFF
V gene: TRBV6-5; J gene: TRBJ2-7; CDR3 protein: CASRYIAGSSYEQYF
V gene: TRBV5-4; J gene: TRBJ1-2; CDR3 protein: CASSYPVGGIYTF
V gene: TRBV9; J gene: TRBJ1-2; CDR3 protein: CASSPDRGFYGYTF
V gene: TRBV7-9; J gene: TRBJ2-2; CDR3 protein: CASSQASGRANTGELFF
V gene: TRBV7-3; J gene: TRBJ2-2; CDR3 protein: CASSLRSGGTGELFF
V gene: TRBV12-5; J gene: TRBJ1-1; CDR3 protein: CASAIEVSGTEAFF
V gene: TRBV7-8; J gene: TRBJ2-7; CDR3 protein: CASSLEAGGSYEQYF
V gene: TRBV4-1; J gene: TRBJ2-7; CDR3 protein: CASSQGDFSYEQYF
V gene: TRBV27; J gene: TRBJ2-7; CDR3 protein: CASSTLRGEPYEQYF
V gene: TRBV6-5; J gene: TRBJ2-1; CDR3 protein: CASSYQRTAYNEQFF
V gene: TRBV13; J gene: TRBJ2-7; CDR3 protein: CASSMRQGSYEQYF
V gene: TRBV7-6; J gene: TRBJ2-3; CDR3 protein: CASSLATLLDTQYF
V gene: TRBV13; J gene: TRBJ2-7; CDR3 protein: CASSLESRGHEQYF
V gene: TRBV10-1; J gene: TRBJ2-2; CDR3 protein: CASREGLHTGELFF
V gene: TRBV7-2; J gene: TRBJ2-5; CDR3 protein: CASSLIRDRGYETQYF
V gene: TRBV2; J gene: TRBJ2-6; CDR3 protein: CASSAYGYSGANVLTF
V gene: TRBV2; J gene: TRBJ2-7; CDR3 protein: CASSPGLASYEQYF
V gene: TRBV7-2; J gene: TRBJ2-3; CDR3 protein: CASSPRGVGDTQYF
V gene: TRBV2; J gene: TRBJ2-7; CDR3 protein: CASSLTGGPLSYEQYF
V gene: TRBV9; J gene: TRBJ2-7; CDR3 protein: CASSVDDSSSYEQYF
V gene: TRBV2; J gene: TRBJ2-1; CDR3 protein: CASSEGLAGVDEQFF
V gene: TRBV2; J gene: TRBJ1-1; CDR3 protein: CASSEAHWENAAFF
V gene: TRBV6-1; J gene: TRBJ2-1; CDR3 protein: CASSYTGSYNEQFF
V gene: TRBV25-1; J gene: TRBJ1-2; CDR3 protein: CASTGQNYGYTF
V gene: TRBV7-8; J gene: TRBJ2-6; CDR3 protein: CASSFLSGANVLTF
V gene: TRBV14; J gene: TRBJ2-3; CDR3 protein: CASSQDQSRAFPTDTQYF
V gene: TRBV6-5; J gene: TRBJ2-3; CDR3 protein: CASRRGTGEDTQYF
V gene: TRBV5-1; J gene: TRBJ1-2; CDR3 protein: CASSLDTYGYTF
V gene: TRBV19; J gene: TRBJ2-7; CDR3 protein: CASKIQGIDEQYF
V gene: TRBV6-5; J gene: TRBJ2-7; CDR3 protein: CASSYSRSSYEQYF